This T cell receptor (beta chain) came from a study of technical replicates of blood from four donors (dated by TCRdb to about 2017). CDR3 length: 12 amino acids, cysteine to phenylalanine. Only the CDR3 portion is preserved as DNA: 36 bases, with reading frame beginning at the first base. The library was prepared using the immunoSEQ multiplex PCR assay. Sourced from immuneACCESS, this table was stored by TCRdb with only in-frame sequences that have V and J called. A share of the clones is absent; for the studies checked, an unresolved V gene accounts for under half, and the remainder has no known explanation. A total of tens of thousands of clones appear in this sample, roughly 98% of them only once. Over 0.15% of the sample is taken by the ten largest. About this clone: Its antigen is still unknown. Base qualities are not recorded, but no much larger clone differs from it by a single base.

This TCR was sampled from a human donor in good health. The sequenced sample was T cells isolated from PBMCs. The V and J genes are TRBV21-1 and TRBJ1-2; the D segment call TRBD1 is taken from the table without a DNA check. TRBV21-1 is shown as a pseudogene. The CDR3 loop reads CASSTAGGGYTF. The DNA is TGTGCCAGCAGCACGGCAGGGGGAGGCTACACCTTC.